Presented here are 28 T cell receptor beta chains from one specimen sequenced in a study of identical twins. A single record per CDR3 protein comes from TCRdb applying MiXCR to the 5' RACE reads. The sample has about 340,000 distinct CDR3 sequences; about 10% are singletons. Sequenced: naive T cells sorted from blood. Receptor source: a woman aged 50 to 60 in good health.

This clonotype was detected a few times. The chain combines TRBV4-2 with TRBJ2-7; D is undetermined. The CDR3 has 13 amino acids. Trimming stripped 5 bases from V and 4 bases from J, with 12 bases between. Germline CDR1 is LGHNA and CDR2 is YNFKEQ. The CDR3 coding sequence is TGTGCCAGCAGCTCAGTGATGGGTTACGAGCAGTACGTC. It codes for CASSSVMGYEQYV.

The rearrangement links TRBV28 to TRBJ2-5; 7 nucleotides agree with TRBD2. The CDR3 runs 15 residues. Germline V gives CDR1 MDHEN, CDR2 SYDVKM. V lost 3 bases and J lost 1; bases outside the gene matches: 5. Here the CDR3 DNA reads TGTGCCAGCAGTTTCCCCGGGGGGATCCAAGAGACCCAGTACTTC. Amino acids: CASSFPGGIQETQYF.

The V and J genes are TRBV5-1 and TRBJ2-2; TRBD2 might be the D (6 bases). CDR1 is SGHRS, CDR2 YFSETQ, per germline. The CDR3 consists of 16 residues. With 2 bases removed from V and 2 bases from J, the gap between germline ends came to 13 bases. In nucleotides, the CDR3 is TGCGCCAGCAGCTTTTTGCGGGACTCTAACACCGGGGAGCTGTTTTTT. It translates to CASSFLRDSNTGELFF. Full variable domain (missing parts from reference TRBV5-1 and TRBJ2-2): KAGVTQTPRYLIKTRGQQVTLSCSPISGHRSVSWYQQTPGQGLQFLFEYFSETQRNKGNFPGRFSGRQFSNSRSEMNVSTLELGDSALYLCASSFLRDSNTGELFFGEGSRLTVL.

CDR3 DNA: TGTGCCAGCAGCCCTAGCGGGATGGGAGAGACCCAGTACTTC. The encoded protein is CASSPSGMGETQYF. The chain links TRBV12-3 or TRBV12-4 to TRBJ2-5; 9 bases are shared with TRBD2. J gave up 4 bases and V 6 bases, and 6 bases lay outside the gene matches. The CDR3 loop spans 14 amino acids.

This clonotype was found many times. The genes are TRBV20-1 and TRBJ2-1; D not certain. Trimming left V 6 bases short and J 8 bases short, with 8 bases between. CDR3 length: 10 amino acids. The germline gives CDR1 DFQATT, CDR2 SNEGSKA (reference sequence). The CDR3 loop is CSAARDEQFF. CDR3 coding DNA: TGCAGTGCAGCCAGAGATGAGCAGTTCTTC.

The chain uses TRBV2 and TRBJ2-2, with D maybe TRBD2 (5 bases). Trimming cost V 6 bases and J 6 bases, with 11 bases left between them. This CDR3 is 13 amino acids long. Germline values: CDR1 SNHLY, CDR2 FYNNEI. The CDR3 sequence: CASSREWSGELFF. CDR3 bases: TGTGCCAGCAGCCGGGAATGGTCCGGGGAGCTGTTTTTT.

This clonotype was seen only a few times. The chain couples TRBV10-1 to TRBJ2-7; perhaps TRBD2 as D (6 bases). This CDR3 contains 15 residues. V was cut by 2 bases and J by 2 bases, with 13 bases left in between. Germline CDR1 reads WNHNN; CDR2 reads SYGVQD (reference sequence). In nucleotides, the CDR3 is TGCGCCAGCAGTGAGAAGGACGGGAGAGCCTACGAGCAGTACGTC. Its protein is CASSEKDGRAYEQYV.

This clonotype has just a few counts. This chain connects TRBV12-3 or TRBV12-4 to TRBJ2-4, with D unclear. V shed 5 bases and J shed 0 bases, with 14 bases lying between them. The length of the CDR3 is 16 residues. The CDR3 bases are TGTGCCAGCAGTAAATGGACGTTAGTAGCCAAAAACATTCAGTACTTC. Translating it yields CASSKWTLVAKNIQYF.

This clonotype was observed a few times. The J gene is TRBJ1-1, the V gene TRBV24-1, with a tentative D call TRBD1 (5 bases). Germline-derived CDR1 and CDR2 are KGHDR and SFDVKD. The CDR3 has 11 amino acids. V was clipped by 4 bases and J by 11 bases, with 10 bases between them. The CDR3 DNA reads as TGTGCCACCAGTGACGGGACGTCGGCTTTCTTT. Amino acids: CATSDGTSAFF.

V and J are TRBV6-5 and TRBJ1-5; 10 bases are a match to TRBD1. The CDR3 spans 16 residues. CDR1 is MNHEY, CDR2 SVGAGI, per germline. V trimming: 5 bases; J trimming: 5 bases; junction bases outside the gene matches: 9. In DNA form, the CDR3 reads TGTGCCAGCAGTCATGCCGGGACAGGGGCCCATCAGCCCCAGCATTTT. Translation gives CASSHAGTGAHQPQHF.

J is TRBJ2-3 and V is TRBV18; 8 nucleotides align to TRBD1. After removal of 3 bases from V and 4 bases from J, the junction contained 18 bases not matched to a gene. Germline values: CDR1 KGHSH, CDR2 LQKENI. The CDR3 totals 19 residues. The DNA for the CDR3 is TGTGCCAGCTCACCCAGGTTTACGGCTCGGACAGGGATTTCAGATACGCAGTATTTT. The encoded protein is CASSPRFTARTGISDTQYF.

This clonotype has just a few counts. This chain links TRBV6-5 with TRBJ1-1; a possible D gene is TRBD1 (6 bases). The CDR3 covers 12 residues. Germline V gives CDR1 MNHEY, CDR2 SVGAGI. V lost 0 bases, J lost 7 bases, and 6 bases lay in between. CDR3 protein: CASSYSTGEAFF. CDR3 nucleotides: TGTGCCAGCAGTTACTCGACAGGTGAAGCTTTCTTT.

This clonotype has only a few counts. J is TRBJ2-7 and V is TRBV29-1, with TRBD2 identical over 9 bases. CDR1 and CDR2 from the germline V gene are SQVTM and ANQGSEA. J lost 3 bases, V lost 7 bases, and 10 bases had no gene match. The CDR3 length is 14 residues. The chain's CDR3 is CSGQGGGRDYEQYV. Here the CDR3 DNA reads TGCAGCGGCCAGGGTGGCGGGAGGGACTACGAGCAGTACGTC.

This clonotype turned up a few times. This chain connects TRBV20-1 to TRBJ1-5; the D gene is possibly TRBD1 (5 bases). V was pared by 6 bases and J by 5 bases, with 17 bases between. Germline V CDR1 and CDR2: DFQATT, SNEGSKA (reference sequence). The CDR3 runs to 14 residues. CDR3 nucleotides: TGCAGTGCCCGGGGTTGGGGGGACGATCAGCCCCAGCATTTT. Amino acid sequence: CSARGWGDDQPQHF.

This clonotype appeared a few times. This chain joins TRBV5-1 and TRBJ1-5; D not resolved. CDR3 length: 16 amino acids. Germline CDR1 is SGHRS and CDR2 is YFSETQ. Trimming took off 0 bases at V and 1 base at J, with 11 bases between the two ends. The chain's CDR3 is CASSLEPQGSNQPQHF. The CDR3 DNA reads TGCGCCAGCAGCTTGGAACCCCAAGGAAGCAATCAGCCCCAGCATTTT.

This sequence joins TRBV27 and TRBJ2-6; 7 bases align to TRBD1. Germline CDR1 reads MNHEY; CDR2 reads SMNVEV (reference sequence). J was trimmed by 0 bases and V by 6 bases; bases with no gene match: 5. The CDR3 has 16 amino acids. DNA for the CDR3: TGTGCCAGCAGCTCAGGGGGATTCTCTGGGGCCAACGTCCTGACTTTC. Translated: CASSSGGFSGANVLTF.

This clonotype was recorded at least ten times. The chain joins TRBV5-1 to TRBJ2-3; no firm D call. This CDR3 has 13 residues. CDR1 and CDR2 from the germline V gene are SGHRS and YFSETQ. V gave up 0 bases and J gave up 5 bases, with 7 bases separating them. The chain's CDR3 is CASSLAGVDTQYF. The DNA of the CDR3 is TGCGCCAGCAGCTTGGCTGGGGTAGATACGCAGTATTTT.

As for this clonotype: The junction and the germline gene differ at one end; a read error may be behind it. This chain connects TRBV5-1 to TRBJ2-1; D may be TRBD1 or TRBD2 (6 bases each). The CDR3 extends over 14 amino acids. Germline lookup yields CDR1 SGHRS and CDR2 YFSETQ. The CDR3 sequence is CASSRLGGHNDQFF. CDR3 coding DNA: TGCGCCAGCAGCCGGTTGGGGGGCCACAATGACCAGTTCTTC.

Many counts were recorded for this clonotype. The chain carries TRBV29-1 and TRBJ2-4; 8 bases line up with TRBD2. Per germline, CDR1 SQVTM and CDR2 ANQGSEA. The CDR3 spans 13 residues. V lost 6 bases and J lost 8; bases outside the gene matches: 9. CDR3 amino acids: CSVPGRVQDIQYF. The CDR3 nucleotides read TGCAGCGTCCCCGGGAGGGTTCAGGACATTCAGTACTTC.

This clonotype was observed many times. The chain employs TRBV29-1 and TRBJ2-5; D is unclear. This CDR3 spans 12 amino acids. The germline gives CDR1 SQVTM, CDR2 ANQGSEA. V was pared by 4 bases and J by 2 bases, with 8 bases between. The DNA of the CDR3 is TGCAGCGTTGGGCAGTCTCAAGAGACCCAGTACTTC. Translated: CSVGQSQETQYF.

The table lists this clonotype with a few counts. The chain joins TRBV3-1 to TRBJ2-1, with 7 bases identical to TRBD1. The CDR3 sequence is 15 residues long. CDR1 is LGHDT, CDR2 YNNKEL, per germline (reference sequence). J gave up 7 bases and V 1 base, and 7 bases lay outside the gene matches. CDR3 DNA sequence: TGTGCCAGCAGCCAAGCTGGGTACAGGGGAAATGAGCAGTTCTTC. This codes for CASSQAGYRGNEQFF.

This clonotype was detected only a few times. The V and J genes are TRBV25-1 and TRBJ2-5; no definite D call. This CDR3 is built from 12 residues. The germline CDR1 and CDR2 sequences are MGHDK and SYGVNS. Trimming took off 8 bases at V and 4 bases at J, with 11 bases between the two ends. CDR3 in amino acids: CASGMTAETQYF. The CDR3 nucleotides read TGTGCCAGCGGGATGACCGCAGAGACCCAGTACTTC. The complete variable domain, with remaining parts taken from reference TRBV25-1 and TRBJ2-5, reads EADIYQTPRYLVIGTGKKITLECSQTMGHDKMYWYQQDPGMELHLIHYSYGVNSTEKGDLSSESTVSRIRTEHFPLTLESARPSHTSQYLCASGMTAETQYFGPGTRLLVL.

This clonotype was detected many times. The rearrangement joins TRBV7-6 to TRBJ2-2; D not resolved. This CDR3 has 12 amino acids. CDR1 and CDR2 from the germline V gene are SGHVS and FNYEAQ. The ends were cut back, 6 bases at V and 3 bases at J, with 5 bases in the middle. The CDR3 region has the DNA TGTGCCAGCAGGCTGGACACCGGGGAGCTGTTTTTT. This translates into CASRLDTGELFF.

This clonotype turned up a few times. The chain joins TRBV7-8 to TRBJ2-3; TRBD2 matches at 13 bases. CDR3 size: 16 residues. V trimming: 3 bases; J trimming: 7 bases; junction bases outside the gene matches: 7. The germline V gene encodes CDR1 SGHVS and CDR2 FQNEAQ. As DNA, the CDR3 is TGTGCCAGCAGCTTCCGGACTAGCGGGAGTAAAAATACGCAGTATTTT. It is translated as CASSFRTSGSKNTQYF.

The sample holds many counts of this clonotype. The chain couples TRBV12-3 or TRBV12-4 to TRBJ2-7, with TRBD1 identical over 11 bases. The CDR3 totals 12 residues. V trimming: 6 bases; J trimming: 6 bases; junction bases outside the gene matches: 1. The CDR3 DNA reads as TGTGCCAGCAGCGGGACAGGGGGCGAGCAGTACTTC. It specifies CASSGTGGEQYF.

The chain couples TRBV5-1 to TRBJ2-1; D ambiguous. Germline CDR1 and CDR2: SGHRS and YFSETQ. The CDR3 runs 15 residues. V dropped 0 bases and J dropped 4 bases, with 11 bases sitting between them. The CDR3 DNA reads TGCGCCAGCAGCTTGGAGAGCTCAGGTTACAATGAGCAGTTCTTC. The encoded protein is CASSLESSGYNEQFF. Based on the CDR3 plus reference TRBV5-1 and TRBJ2-1, the full variable domain is KAGVTQTPRYLIKTRGQQVTLSCSPISGHRSVSWYQQTPGQGLQFLFEYFSETQRNKGNFPGRFSGRQFSNSRSEMNVSTLELGDSALYLCASSLESSGYNEQFFGPGTRLTVL.

This clonotype was seen a handful of times. This chain links TRBV7-9 with TRBJ2-7; D is ambiguous. The CDR3 is made up of 13 amino acids. Trimming took off 5 bases at V and 6 bases at J, with 14 bases between the two ends. CDR1 and CDR2 (germline): SEHNR, FQNEAQ (reference sequence). The CDR3 DNA reads TGTGCCAGCAGCCCCGTCGAACTTCGCGAGCAGTACTTC. Translated, it gives CASSPVELREQYF.

The V gene is TRBV20-1, the J gene TRBJ2-3; D remains ambiguous. The CDR3 length is 15 residues. V lost 6 bases to trimming and J lost 4 bases, with 20 bases between them. Germline V gives CDR1 DFQATT, CDR2 SNEGSKA (reference sequence). DNA of the CDR3: TGCAGTGCCCCCGGCAGAGCTAGTCTTTCAGATACGCAGTATTTT. Translated, it gives CSAPGRASLSDTQYF.